These 13 T cell receptor beta chains originate from one sample sequenced in a study of CD8 T cells in ankylosing spondylitis. Each CDR3 protein is one row after TCRdb ran MiXCR on the 5' RACE reads. The data show 200,000 to 300,000 distinct CDR3 sequences, 20% to 30% seen once. The specimen sequenced was blood, either unsorted or a sorted T cell fraction (not recorded which). The receptors shown here come from a male donor with ankylosing spondylitis or in good health (not recorded which).

The chain joins TRBV12-3 or TRBV12-4 to TRBJ2-2; 7 nucleotides line up with TRBD1. The V segment lost 5 bases and the J segment 0 bases; nucleotides outside the gene matches: 6. This CDR3 has 16 amino acids. The DNA for the CDR3 is TGTGCCAGCAGTCCGGACAGGCCCGCGAACACCGGGGAGCTGTTTTTT. Translation: CASSPDRPANTGELFF.

The rearrangement uses TRBV20-1 and TRBJ2-7; TRBD2 matches at 8 bases. CDR1 DFQATT and CDR2 SNEGSKA come from the germline V gene (reference sequence). V lost 6 bases to trimming and J lost 1 base; unmatched junction nucleotides: 5. This CDR3 is built from 13 residues. CDR3 DNA sequence: TGCAGTGCGCAGCGGGGGTTATCCTACGAGCAGTACTTC. Translated: CSAQRGLSYEQYF.

CDR3: CSATRDRGNYGYTF. The CDR3 region has the DNA TGCAGTGCTACCCGGGACAGGGGAAACTATGGCTACACCTTC. V usage is TRBV20-1 and J usage is TRBJ1-2; TRBD1 matches 10 bases. Per germline, CDR1 DFQATT and CDR2 SNEGSKA (reference sequence). The CDR3 covers 14 residues. V lost 4 bases and J lost 2; bases outside the gene matches: 4.

In this sample, this clonotype turned up a few times. The chain is built from TRBV18 and TRBJ1-3; 7 bases align to TRBD1. J was trimmed by 3 bases and V by 5 bases; bases with no gene match: 1. This CDR3 comprises 13 residues. Looked up from germline, CDR1 is KGHSH and CDR2 is LQKENI. CDR3 DNA sequence: TGTGCCAGCTCAACAGGGGTTGGAAACACCATATATTTT. This codes for CASSTGVGNTIYF.

The CDR3 here is CASSLGTHWAYNEQFF. CDR3 in DNA: TGTGCCAGCAGCTTAGGTACTCACTGGGCTTACAATGAGCAGTTCTTC. The genes are TRBV7-8 and TRBJ2-1, with D hard to call. Germline V gives CDR1 SGHVS, CDR2 FQNEAQ. The CDR3 length is 16 residues. The germline V and J ends were trimmed by 1 base and 4 bases, with 14 bases remaining between them.

This clonotype has at least ten counts. The CDR3 DNA reads TGTGCCAGCAGTTTTACAGGGCCCGAGTCACCCCTCCACTTT. Translation: CASSFTGPESPLHF. This chain uses TRBV12-3 or TRBV12-4 with TRBJ1-6, with D possibly being TRBD1 (6 bases). Trimming removed 3 bases from V and 10 bases from J, with 13 bases in between. This CDR3 region has 14 residues.

This clonotype was observed at least ten times. The chain couples TRBV6-1 to TRBJ1-2; 12 bases align to TRBD1. The CDR3 is made up of 18 amino acids. V lost 6 bases, J lost 3 bases, and 14 bases stayed unmatched. Germline V gives CDR1 MNHNS, CDR2 SASEGT. This chain's CDR3 is CASSVLRDRGQSYYGYTF. The DNA for the CDR3 is TGTGCCAGCAGCGTTCTCCGGGACAGGGGGCAATCTTACTATGGCTACACCTTC.

The rearrangement joins TRBV6-5 to TRBJ2-5; D may be TRBD1 (6 bases). The CDR3 runs to 15 residues. The germline V gene has CDR1 MNHEY and CDR2 SVGAGI. V dropped 4 bases and J dropped 0 bases, with 12 bases sitting between them. CDR3 nucleotides: TGTGCCAGCAGTTCCGGGACACTCCACCAAGAGACCCAGTACTTC. Its translation is CASSSGTLHQETQYF.

Many counts were recorded for this clonotype. CDR3 protein: CAISVGTANNEQFF. DNA for the CDR3: TGTGCCATCAGTGTTGGGACAGCAAACAATGAGCAGTTCTTC. V usage is TRBV10-3 and J usage is TRBJ2-1; the match to TRBD1 covers 7 bases. The junction had 5 bases not matched to a gene; V was cut back by 4 bases and J by 5 bases. The CDR3 loop spans 14 amino acids. Germline values: CDR1 ENHRY, CDR2 SYGVKD.

This clonotype has only a few counts. The rearrangement joins TRBV20-1 to TRBJ2-1, with 8 positions matching TRBD2. The germline CDR1 and CDR2 sequences are DFQATT and SNEGSKA (reference sequence). The CDR3 is 14 amino acids. V lost 5 bases and J lost 2; bases outside the gene matches: 5. CDR3 amino acids: CSAPKRGTYNEQFF. The CDR3 coding sequence is TGCAGTGCTCCCAAGCGGGGGACCTACAATGAGCAGTTCTTC.

The chain is built from TRBV29-1 and TRBJ2-7; D unresolved. Germline V gene sequence: CDR1 SQVTM, CDR2 ANQGSEA. The length of the CDR3 is 11 residues. V lost 6 bases and J lost 5, with 11 bases in between. CDR3 residues: CSVAVGHEQYF. In DNA form, the CDR3 reads TGCAGCGTGGCAGTAGGGCACGAGCAGTACTTC.

In its sample, this clonotype was seen many times. This sequence joins TRBV5-6 and TRBJ2-3; D is possibly TRBD1 or TRBD2 (5 bases each). Trimming removed 1 base from V and 4 bases from J, with 16 bases in between. The CDR3 has 16 residues. The germline gives CDR1 SGHDT, CDR2 YYEEEE. CDR3: CASSLFGAVYPDTQYF. The CDR3 coding sequence is TGTGCCAGCAGCTTGTTCGGGGCCGTCTATCCAGATACGCAGTATTTT.

This clonotype was counted between two and nine times. V is TRBV24-1 and J is TRBJ2-1; D is tentatively TRBD1 or TRBD2 (5 bases each). The CDR3 length is 15 residues. V was shortened by 4 bases and J by 0 bases, with 9 bases between the two germline ends. Germline CDR1 is KGHDR and CDR2 is SFDVKD. Here the CDR3 reads CATSDPGASYNEQFF. The DNA of the CDR3 is TGTGCCACCAGTGACCCCGGGGCCTCCTACAATGAGCAGTTCTTC.